These 15 T cell receptor beta chains came from one sample sequenced in a study of cytomegalovirus exposure and HLA in healthy donors. The PCR employed 60 Vbeta primers together with 13 Jbeta primers. TCRdb's copy holds only in-frame clones and misses some; the assay was immunoSEQ multiplex PCR. Among about 70,000 clones listed, 74% were seen once. The sequencing input was PBMCs. These receptors all stem from a human donor in good health.

The chain employs TRBV6-1 and TRBJ2-7; unclear D gene. The CDR3 loop spans 15 amino acids. Germline loops: CDR1 MNHNS, CDR2 SASEGT. Trimming took off 5 bases at V and 3 bases at J, with 17 bases between the two ends. The CDR3 DNA is TGTGCCAGCAGTTTCCCCACCGACTCCTACTACGAGCAGTACTTC. Protein: CASSFPTDSYYEQYF.

This clone has only a few counts. Other nucleotide sequences from this sample produce the same CDR3. This sequence joins TRBV9 and TRBJ2-1; 16 nucleotides align to TRBD2. This CDR3 spans 15 amino acids. Germline V gives CDR1 SGDLS, CDR2 YYNGEE. J lost 10 bases, V lost 4 bases, and 5 bases had no gene match. As DNA, the CDR3 is TGTGCCAGCAGCCCCGGGACTAGCGGGAGGGGAGAGCAGTTCTTC. Translation gives CASSPGTSGRGEQFF.

The rearrangement links TRBV28 to TRBJ1-2; the D is unclear. V was cut by 2 bases and J by 5 bases, with 12 bases left in between. There are 14 residues in the CDR3. Germline CDR1 reads MDHEN; CDR2 reads SYDVKM. The CDR3 nucleotides read TGTGCCAGCAGTTTAAATCGCCTCGGGTATGGCTACACCTTC. Amino acids: CASSLNRLGYGYTF.

CDR3 nucleotide sequence: TGCGCCAGCAGCTTGATAGCGGGAGCACCAGATACGCAGTATTTT. Translation: CASSLIAGAPDTQYF. The chain is built from TRBV5-1 and TRBJ2-3; 9 nucleotides line up with TRBD2. Germline V gene lookup returns CDR1 SGHRS and CDR2 YFSETQ. The CDR3 spans 15 residues. V was pared by 1 base and J by 4 bases, with 4 bases of the junction left unmatched.

This rearrangement joins TRBV7-8 to TRBJ2-7, with 7 bases that match TRBD2. In germline, CDR1 is SGHVS, CDR2 FQNEAQ. Germline trimming cut 3 bases from V and 1 base from J; bases unmatched to any gene: 6. The CDR3 length is 15 residues. The CDR3 DNA is TGTGCCAGCAGCTTCTCCGCTAGCGGATCCTACGAGCAGTACTTC. Protein sequence: CASSFSASGSYEQYF.

The chain recombines TRBV5-1 with TRBJ2-7, with D possibly being TRBD1 (6 bases). V was cut by 3 bases and J by 6 bases, with 16 bases left in between. Germline lookup yields CDR1 SGHRS and CDR2 YFSETQ. The CDR3 spans 14 residues. The CDR3 region has the DNA TGCGCCAGCAGCTCCCCCTCGACAGGATGCGAGCAGTACTTC. Amino acids: CASSSPSTGCEQYF.

The chain is built from TRBV28 and TRBJ2-6; 7 bases match TRBD2. Germline V gene data show CDR1 as MDHEN and CDR2 as SYDVKM. The CDR3 runs to 17 residues. Losses at the gene ends were 5 bases for V and 0 bases for J; bases not matched to a gene: 7. CDR3 amino acids: CASSPFGGSSGANVLTF. In DNA, the CDR3 is TGTGCCAGCAGTCCCTTCGGGGGGAGCTCTGGGGCCAACGTCCTGACTTTC.

The chain is built from TRBV29-1 and TRBJ1-2, with D perhaps matching TRBD1 (5 bases). The germline gives CDR1 SQVTM, CDR2 ANQGSEA. Deletions cut 8 bases from V and 3 bases from J, with 16 bases between. The CDR3 has 13 residues. CDR3 sequence (DNA): TGCAGCATTGGCCCCGGGGGAGACTATGGCTACACCTTC. It translates to CSIGPGGDYGYTF.

This clone came up a few times. For the CDR3, the DNA is TGTGCCAGCAGCTTAGAACGGCAGGGAAAAACTGAAGCTTTCTTT. Residues: CASSLERQGKTEAFF. This chain connects TRBV7-9 to TRBJ1-1; maybe TRBD1 (5 bases). Germline CDR1 SEHNR, CDR2 FQNEAQ (reference sequence). V lost 1 base to trimming and J lost 5 bases, with 14 bases between them. The CDR3 covers 15 residues.

The CDR3 loop is CASRGQYTGELFF. The DNA of the CDR3 is TGCGCCAGCAGGGGACAGTACACCGGGGAGCTGTTTTTT. The rearrangement joins TRBV10-2 to TRBJ2-2; 7 bases align to TRBD1. The CDR3 spans 13 residues. Germline V CDR1 and CDR2: WSHSY, SAAADI. V shed 6 bases and J 3 bases; nucleotides not matched to a gene: 1.

Details on this clone: One junction end does not reproduce the germline sequence, and a read error may be involved. This chain joins TRBV2 and TRBJ1-1; D remains ambiguous. Germline CDR1 and CDR2: SNHLY and FYNNEI. CDR3 length: 15 amino acids. In DNA, the CDR3 is TGTGCTAGCAGTGAAGAGGCCCCCCGGGGCACTGAAGCTTTCTTT. It specifies CASSEEAPRGTEAFF.

V gene TRBV20-1 combines with J gene TRBJ2-7; maybe TRBD1 (5 bases). Trimming shortened V by 3 bases and J by 3 bases, and 6 bases separated the two germline ends. CDR1 is DFQATT and CDR2 is SNEGSKA in the germline V gene (reference sequence). CDR3 length: 11 amino acids. The CDR3 loop reads CSASRGYEQYF. The DNA of the CDR3 is TGCAGTGCTAGTAGGGGCTACGAGCAGTACTTC.

The chain links TRBV7-9 to TRBJ2-2, with D maybe TRBD1 (6 bases). V lost 11 bases and J 7 bases, leaving 11 bases between the germline ends. The length of the CDR3 is 11 residues. Germline assignment: CDR1 SEHNR and CDR2 FQNEAQ (reference sequence). CDR3 DNA: TGTGCCGTCAGGGGTGACGGGGAGCTGTTTTTT. Translated, it gives CAVRGDGELFF. Combining the CDR3 with reference TRBV7-9 and TRBJ2-2 gives the whole variable domain DTGVSQNPRHKITKRGQNVTFRCDPISEHNRLYWYRQTLGQGPEFLTYFQNEAQLEKSRLLSDRFSAERPKGSFSTLEIQRTEQGDSAMYLCAVRGDGELFFGEGSRLTVL.

V usage is TRBV30 and J usage is TRBJ2-2, with 14 bases lining up with TRBD2. After removal of 3 bases from V and 5 bases from J, the junction contained 2 bases not matched to a gene. Germline CDR1 GTSNPN, CDR2 SVGIG (reference sequence). This CDR3 is 15 amino acids long. The DNA of the CDR3 is TGTGCCTGGAGGGGGACTAGCGGGAGAACCGGGGAGCTGTTTTTT. Protein product: CAWRGTSGRTGELFF. Complete variable domain (other parts from reference TRBV30 and TRBJ2-2): SQTIHQWPATLVQPVGSPLSLECTVEGTSNPNLYWYRQAAGRGLQLLFYSVGIGQISSEVPQNLSASRPQDRQFILSSKKLLLSDSGFYLCAWRGTSGRTGELFFGEGSRLTVL.

On this clone: An end of the junction does not agree with germline; a read error may underlie this. The CDR3 loop reads CSSKFVSTEEKLFF. The CDR3 nucleotides are TGTTCCAGCAAATTTGTGAGCACGGAGGAAAAACTGTTTTTT. This sequence joins TRBV7-9 and TRBJ1-4, with D hard to call. The length of the CDR3 is 14 residues. Germline CDR1 reads SEHNR; CDR2 reads FQNEAQ (reference sequence).